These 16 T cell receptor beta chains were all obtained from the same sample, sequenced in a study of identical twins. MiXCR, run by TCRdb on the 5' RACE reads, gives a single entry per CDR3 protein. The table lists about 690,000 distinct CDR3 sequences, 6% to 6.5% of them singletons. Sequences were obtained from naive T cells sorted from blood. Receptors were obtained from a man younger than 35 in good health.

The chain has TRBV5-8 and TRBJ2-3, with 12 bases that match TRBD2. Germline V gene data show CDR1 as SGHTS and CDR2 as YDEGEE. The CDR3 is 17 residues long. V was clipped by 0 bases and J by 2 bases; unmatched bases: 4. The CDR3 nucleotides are TGTGCCAGCAGCTTGGGGGGACTAGCGGGCCCCACAGATACGCAGTATTTT. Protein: CASSLGGLAGPTDTQYF.

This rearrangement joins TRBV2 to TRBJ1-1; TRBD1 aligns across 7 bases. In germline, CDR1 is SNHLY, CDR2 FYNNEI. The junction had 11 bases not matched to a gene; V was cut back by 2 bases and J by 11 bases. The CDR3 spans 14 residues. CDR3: CASSESPPQGGAFF. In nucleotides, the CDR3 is TGTGCCAGCAGTGAATCCCCCCCTCAGGGGGGGGCTTTCTTT.

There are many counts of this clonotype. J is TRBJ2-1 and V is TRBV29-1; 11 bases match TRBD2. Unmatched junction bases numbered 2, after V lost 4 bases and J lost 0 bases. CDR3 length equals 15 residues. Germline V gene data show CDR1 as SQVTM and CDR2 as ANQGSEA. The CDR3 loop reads CSVVAGGSSYNEQFF. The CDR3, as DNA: TGCAGCGTTGTAGCGGGAGGGAGCTCCTACAATGAGCAGTTCTTC.

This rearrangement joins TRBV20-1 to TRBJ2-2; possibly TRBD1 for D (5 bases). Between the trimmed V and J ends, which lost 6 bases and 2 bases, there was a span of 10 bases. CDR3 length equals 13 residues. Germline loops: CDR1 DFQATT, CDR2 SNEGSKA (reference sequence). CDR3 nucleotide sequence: TGCAGTGCCGCCGGACACAACACCGGGGAGCTGTTTTTT. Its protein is CSAAGHNTGELFF.

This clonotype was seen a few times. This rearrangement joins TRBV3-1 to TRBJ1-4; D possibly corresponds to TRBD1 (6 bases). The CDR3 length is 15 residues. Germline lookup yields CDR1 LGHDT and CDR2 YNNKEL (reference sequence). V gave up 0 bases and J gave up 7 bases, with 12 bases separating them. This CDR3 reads CASSQERGVGEKLFF. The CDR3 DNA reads TGTGCCAGCAGCCAAGAGAGGGGGGTTGGTGAAAAACTGTTTTTT.

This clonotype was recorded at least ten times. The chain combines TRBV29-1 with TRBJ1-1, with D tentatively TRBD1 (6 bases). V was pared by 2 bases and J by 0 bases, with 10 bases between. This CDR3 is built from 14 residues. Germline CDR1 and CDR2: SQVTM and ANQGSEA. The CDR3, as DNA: TGCAGCGTTGAATCGGACAGCTTGAACACTGAAGCTTTCTTT. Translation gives CSVESDSLNTEAFF.

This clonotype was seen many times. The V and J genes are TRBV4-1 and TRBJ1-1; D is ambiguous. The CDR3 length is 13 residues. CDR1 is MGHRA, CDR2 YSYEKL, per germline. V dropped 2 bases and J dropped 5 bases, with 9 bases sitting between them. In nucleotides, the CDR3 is TGCGCCAGCAGCCAAACGGAGGGAACTGAAGCTTTCTTT. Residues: CASSQTEGTEAFF.

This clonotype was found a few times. This CDR3 reads CASSRDDREKLFF. In nucleotides, the CDR3 is TGTGCCAGCAGTAGGGACGATAGAGAAAAACTGTTTTTT. This rearrangement joins TRBV12-3 or TRBV12-4 to TRBJ1-4; D may be TRBD1 (5 bases). The CDR3 runs 13 residues. V was pared by 5 bases and J by 8 bases, with 12 bases between.

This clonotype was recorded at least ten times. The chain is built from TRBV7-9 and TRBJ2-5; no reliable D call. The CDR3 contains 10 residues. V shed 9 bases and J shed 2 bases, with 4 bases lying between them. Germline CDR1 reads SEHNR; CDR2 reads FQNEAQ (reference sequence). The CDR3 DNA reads TGTGCCAGATCACAAGAGACCCAGTACTTC. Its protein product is CARSQETQYF.

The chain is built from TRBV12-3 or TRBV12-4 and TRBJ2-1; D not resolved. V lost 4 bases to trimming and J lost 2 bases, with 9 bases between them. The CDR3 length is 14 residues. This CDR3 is CASSSVTAYNEQFF. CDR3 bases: TGTGCCAGCAGTTCAGTAACCGCCTACAATGAGCAGTTCTTC.

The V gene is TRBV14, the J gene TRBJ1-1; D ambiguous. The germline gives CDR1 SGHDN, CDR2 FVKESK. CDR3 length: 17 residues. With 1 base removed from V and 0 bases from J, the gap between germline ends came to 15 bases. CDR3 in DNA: TGTGCCAGCAGCCAAGTTCGGAGAGGCATTTTGAACACTGAAGCTTTCTTT. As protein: CASSQVRRGILNTEAFF.

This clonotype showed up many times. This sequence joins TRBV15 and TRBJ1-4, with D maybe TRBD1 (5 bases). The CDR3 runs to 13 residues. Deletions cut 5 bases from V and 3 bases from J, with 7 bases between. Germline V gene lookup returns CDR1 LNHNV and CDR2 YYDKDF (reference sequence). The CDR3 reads CATSWGANEKLFF. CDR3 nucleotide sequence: TGTGCCACCAGCTGGGGGGCTAATGAAAAACTGTTTTTT.

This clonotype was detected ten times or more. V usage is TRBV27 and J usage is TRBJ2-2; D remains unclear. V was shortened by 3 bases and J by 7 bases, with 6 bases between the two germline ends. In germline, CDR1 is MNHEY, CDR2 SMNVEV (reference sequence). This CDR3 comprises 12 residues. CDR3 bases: TGTGCCAGCAGTTTTCTTGGCGGGGAGCTGTTTTTT. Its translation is CASSFLGGELFF.

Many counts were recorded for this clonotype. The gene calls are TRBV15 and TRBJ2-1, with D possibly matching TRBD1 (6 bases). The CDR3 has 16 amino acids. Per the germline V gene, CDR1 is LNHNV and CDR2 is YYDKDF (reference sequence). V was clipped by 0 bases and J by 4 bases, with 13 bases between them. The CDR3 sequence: CATSRDGTLIYNEQFF. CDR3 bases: TGTGCCACCAGCAGAGATGGGACACTTATTTACAATGAGCAGTTCTTC.

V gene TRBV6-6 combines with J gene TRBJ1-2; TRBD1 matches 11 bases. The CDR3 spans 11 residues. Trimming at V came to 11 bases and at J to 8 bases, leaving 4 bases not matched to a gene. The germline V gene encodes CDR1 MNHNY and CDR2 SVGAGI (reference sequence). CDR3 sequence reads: CAGQGARGYTF. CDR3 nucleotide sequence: TGTGCCGGACAGGGGGCGCGAGGCTACACCTTC.

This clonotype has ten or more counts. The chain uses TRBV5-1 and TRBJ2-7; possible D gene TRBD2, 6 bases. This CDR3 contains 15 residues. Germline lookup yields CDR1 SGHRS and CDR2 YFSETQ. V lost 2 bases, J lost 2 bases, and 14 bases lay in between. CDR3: CASSFPEGGTYEQYF. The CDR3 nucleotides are TGCGCCAGCAGCTTTCCTGAGGGAGGCACCTACGAGCAGTACTTC.